These 2 T cell receptor beta chains share one sample of origin, sequenced in a study of identical twins. TCRdb reprocessed the 5' RACE reads via MiXCR and lists one record per CDR3 protein. The sample records 310,000 or so distinct CDR3 sequences, about 8.1% being singletons. This sample was shared with a second study, whose subject was yellow fever vaccine responses in identical twins.

Sequencing was performed on memory (CD45RO+) T cells sorted from blood. The receptor set was obtained from a woman aged 18-30 years in good health.

This clonotype has just a few counts. The chain carries TRBV3-1 and TRBJ2-5, with D hard to call. Germline V CDR1 and CDR2: LGHDT, YNNKEL (reference sequence). V shed 2 bases and J shed 1 base, with 11 bases lying between them. The CDR3 runs 15 residues. CDR3 sequence (DNA): TGTGCCAGCAGCCAAAGACTGGCAATCCAAGAGACCCAGTACTTC. Translating it yields CASSQRLAIQETQYF.

The CDR3: CASGPSSYNEQFF. Here the CDR3 DNA reads TGCGCCAGTGGGCCCAGCTCCTACAATGAGCAGTTCTTC. The chain uses TRBV5-1 and TRBJ2-1, with no clear D. The CDR3 spans 13 residues. The germline V and J ends were trimmed by 8 bases and 0 bases, with 9 bases remaining between them. Germline V lookup: CDR1 SGHRS, CDR2 YFSETQ. The full variable domain, rest sourced from reference TRBV5-1 and TRBJ2-1, is KAGVTQTPRYLIKTRGQQVTLSCSPISGHRSVSWYQQTPGQGLQFLFEYFSETQRNKGNFPGRFSGRQFSNSRSEMNVSTLELGDSALYLCASGPSSYNEQFFGPGTRLTVL.